The rows below give T cell receptor beta chains drawn from one sample of a study of cytomegalovirus exposure and HLA in healthy donors. TCRdb's table, derived via immunoSEQ multiplex PCR, lists solely in-frame clones and lacks some. Of approximately 100,000 clones listed, around 66% are singletons. The sample consisted of PBMCs. The receptors originated from a man younger than 45 in good health and CMV-seronegative. Both conserved end residues are part of each CDR3. A D gene is named only where the DNA matches it firmly. Clone sizes are given selectively: once, few, many, or a class where the clone is expanded.

D gene	clone size	V gene	J gene	CDR3 protein	CDR3 DNA
TRBD1	.	TRBV2	TRBJ2-5	CASPRRTGEDQETQYF	TGTGCCAGCCCCAGAAGGACAGGTGAAGACCAAGAGACCCAGTACTTC
.	.	TRBV6-5	TRBJ1-6	CASSYSRPLEGSPLHF	TGTGCCAGCAGTTACTCCAGGCCACTCGAGGGTTCACCCCTCCACTTT
TRBD2	once	TRBV2	TRBJ2-3	CASTEGTSGTNTQYF	TGTGCCAGCACCGAGGGGACTAGCGGGACAAATACGCAGTATTTT
.	.	TRBV5-8	TRBJ2-7	CATTHQGYEQYF	TGTGCCACCACGCACCAGGGGTACGAGCAGTACTTC
.	.	TRBV6-5	TRBJ1-2	CASSYFRDSEQRF	TGTGCCAGCAGTTACTTCCGGGACTCCGAACAGAGGTTC
.	.	TRBV5-1	TRBJ1-3	CASSAKDFSGNTIYF	TGCGCCAGCAGCGCTAAAGATTTCTCTGGAAACACCATATATTTT
TRBD2	.	TRBV28	TRBJ2-7	CASVSGGSESYEQYF	TGTGCCAGCGTTTCGGGGGGGTCGGAATCCTACGAGCAGTACTTC
.	.	TRBV2	TRBJ1-5	CASSDQGGNQPQHF	TGTGCCAGCAGTGACCAGGGCGGCAATCAGCCCCAGCATTTT
.	once	TRBV6-5	TRBJ1-5	CASSPLPSSNQPQHF	TGTGCCAGCAGTCCCCTACCCTCCAGCAATCAGCCCCAGCATTTT
TRBD2	.	TRBV30	TRBJ2-3	CASSGRAEDTQYF	TGTGCCAGTAGCGGGAGGGCCGAAGATACGCAGTATTTT
.	.	TRBV7-2	TRBJ2-5	CASSLNRDREQYF	TGTGCCAGCAGCTTAAACAGGGATCGAGAGCAGTACTTC
.	.	TRBV19	TRBJ1-5	CASSPRRIGNQPQHF	TGTGCCAGTAGCCCCAGGAGGATCGGCAATCAGCCCCAGCATTTT
.	few	TRBV27	TRBJ2-7	CASGLEAGQSHEQYF	TGTGCCAGCGGACTCGAGGCGGGACAGTCCCACGAGCAGTACTTC
.	.	TRBV18	TRBJ2-7	CASSIFVGAHEQYF	TGTGCCAGCTCAATCTTTGTGGGAGCCCACGAGCAGTACTTC
.	few	TRBV7-8	TRBJ2-5	CASSYLIRLIRGETQYF	TGTGCCAGCAGCTATCTCATCCGGCTAATTCGAGGGGAGACCCAGTACTTC
.	few	TRBV4-2	TRBJ2-7	CASSQVNGGPHYEQYF	TGTGCCAGCAGCCAAGTTAACGGGGGGCCCCACTACGAGCAGTACTTC
.	few	TRBV18	TRBJ1-3	CASSTTGVSSGNTIYF	TGTGCCAGCTCCACGACCGGGGTTAGCTCTGGAAACACCATATATTTT
TRBD1	.	TRBV9	TRBJ1-1	CASTAPSGQGAMGTEAFF	TGTGCCAGCACAGCACCCTCGGGACAGGGGGCCATGGGCACTGAAGCTTTCTTT
.	once	TRBV27	TRBJ2-3	CASSLIPQTRGTDTQYF	TGTGCCAGCAGTTTAATCCCCCAAACGCGAGGGACAGATACGCAGTATTTT
.	.	TRBV9	TRBJ1-2	CASSVDGGAVDYGYTF	TGTGCCAGCAGCGTAGATGGGGGCGCAGTGGACTATGGCTACACCTTC
TRBD2	.	TRBV5-6	TRBJ2-2	CASSTLTSGVNTGELFF	TGTGCCAGCAGCACCCTGACTAGCGGGGTGAACACCGGGGAGCTGTTTTTT
.	.	TRBV4-3	TRBJ2-7	CASSQSITGISYEQYF	TGCGCCAGCAGCCAGAGCATCACAGGGATTAGCTACGAGCAGTACTTC
TRBD2	.	TRBV11-2	TRBJ2-1	CASSLRTSGSSYNEQFF	TGTGCCAGCAGCTTACGGACTAGCGGGAGCTCCTACAATGAGCAGTTCTTC
.	.	TRBV7-9	TRBJ1-1	CASSRGGGTTNTEAFF	TGTGCCAGCAGCAGGGGCGGGGGCACTACGAACACTGAAGCTTTCTTT
.	.	TRBV27	TRBJ1-2	CASSSIGGDYGYTF	TGTGCCAGCAGTAGCATCGGGGGTGACTATGGCTACACCTTC
TRBD2	.	TRBV28	TRBJ2-2	CASRMGPSGISRGPGELFF	TGTGCCAGCAGAATGGGGCCTAGCGGGATCTCTAGAGGGCCCGGGGAGCTGTTTTTT
.	few	TRBV5-4	TRBJ2-7	CASSSRDIPYEQYF	TGTGCCAGCAGCAGCCGGGACATCCCCTACGAGCAGTACTTC
.	few	TRBV19	TRBJ1-2	CASSIKRNYGYTF	TGTGCCAGTAGTATTAAGAGGAACTATGGCTACACCTTC
TRBD1	.	TRBV7-2	TRBJ1-2	CASSQQGIDGYTF	TGTGCCAGCAGCCAACAGGGGATCGATGGCTACACCTTC
.	.	TRBV5-1	TRBJ2-5	CASSPSTGSFYQETQYF	TGCGCCAGCAGCCCCTCAACGGGGTCCTTTTACCAAGAGACCCAGTACTTC
TRBD2	few	TRBV28	TRBJ2-1	CASSPPATSGSRDEQFF	TGTGCCAGCAGTCCTCCGGCGACTAGCGGGAGTCGCGATGAGCAGTTCTTC
TRBD1	once	TRBV5-5	TRBJ2-5	CASGNRGRKETQYF	TGTGCCAGCGGAAACAGGGGGCGAAAAGAGACCCAGTACTTC
.	few	TRBV9	TRBJ1-5	CASSVVGEGQPQHF	TGTGCCAGCAGCGTAGTTGGGGAGGGGCAGCCCCAGCATTTT
.	.	TRBV28	TRBJ2-7	CASSLWAEQYF	TGTGCCAGCAGTTTATGGGCCGAGCAGTACTTC
.	.	TRBV10-1	TRBJ2-7	CASSERDEQYF	TGCGCCAGCAGTGAGCGAGACGAGCAGTACTTC
TRBD1	.	TRBV6-4	TRBJ2-2	CASSEAQGVNVGELFF	TGTGCCAGCAGTGAGGCACAGGGGGTGAATGTCGGGGAGCTGTTTTTT
.	few	TRBV29-1	TRBJ2-4	CSVVENIQYF	TGCAGCGTTGTCGAAAACATTCAGTACTTC
TRBD1	.	TRBV19	TRBJ1-4	CASSSPGQATTNEKLFF	TGTGCCAGTAGCTCACCGGGACAGGCTACAACTAATGAAAAACTGTTTTTT
.	.	TRBV2	TRBJ1-4	CASRLQGIATNEKLFF	TGTGCCAGCAGGCTACAGGGAATTGCAACTAATGAAAAACTGTTTTTT
TRBD2	.	TRBV19	TRBJ2-7	CASSTTRLAGTYEQYF	TGTGCCAGTAGTACTACCAGACTAGCGGGCACCTACGAGCAGTACTTC
.	.	TRBV25-1	TRBJ2-3	CASSEFPGESDTQYF	TGTGCCAGCAGTGAATTTCCGGGAGAGTCAGATACGCAGTATTTT